The 24 T cell receptor beta chains given below trace back to one sample, sequenced in a study of OX40 agonist ivuxolimab in advanced cancers. Some clones are missing from TCRdb's copy, which holds only in-frame ones; the method was immunoSEQ multiplex PCR. The table has tens of thousands of clones, 92% seen once. The sequencing here drew on CD4+ or CD8+ T cells sorted from blood, taken in a trial of the OX40 agonist ivuxolimab. These TCRs come from an adult with an advanced solid tumor such as melanoma, head and neck, liver or kidney cancer.

The genes are TRBV11-3 and TRBJ2-2, with D maybe TRBD2 (7 bases). The CDR3 runs to 16 residues. Trimming pared 7 bases from V and 1 base from J, leaving 16 bases between. CDR1 and CDR2 from the germline V gene are SGHNT and YENEEA. CDR3 protein: CASKFMGGGNTGELFF. CDR3 bases: TGTGCCAGCAAATTTATGGGAGGGGGGAACACCGGGGAGCTGTTTTTT.

The sample holds one count of this clone. This chain joins TRBV19 and TRBJ1-4; 7 bases are shared with TRBD1. The CDR3 runs to 14 residues. J lost 7 bases, V lost 7 bases, and 9 bases had no gene match. CDR1 and CDR2 from the germline V gene are LNHDA and SQIVND (reference sequence). CDR3 sequence: CASTLTGVGEKLFF. The CDR3 DNA sequence: TGTGCCAGTACCCTAACAGGGGTGGGTGAAAAACTGTTTTTT.

The CDR3 spells CASSYSIRGFNDEQFF. The CDR3 DNA is TGTGCCAGCAGTTACTCGATTCGGGGGTTCAACGATGAGCAGTTCTTC. The chain combines TRBV6-5 with TRBJ2-1, with a weak D call TRBD2 (6 bases). The CDR3 spans 16 residues. Germline V gene sequence: CDR1 MNHEY, CDR2 SVGAGI. Trimming cost V 0 bases and J 8 bases, with 17 bases left between them.

This chain connects TRBV18 to TRBJ2-7, with D possibly TRBD2 on 6 matching bases. The CDR3 runs to 13 residues. CDR1 and CDR2 (germline): KGHSH, LQKENI. V lost 0 bases and J 4 bases, leaving 7 bases between the germline ends. The chain's CDR3 is CASSPPGGYEQYF. The DNA for the CDR3 is TGTGCCAGCTCACCACCGGGGGGATACGAGCAGTACTTC.

The chain uses TRBV7-9 and TRBJ2-5; 14 positions agree with TRBD2. The CDR3 extends over 16 amino acids. J gave up 6 bases and V 1 base, and 4 bases lay outside the gene matches. Germline-derived CDR1 and CDR2 are SEHNR and FQNEAQ (reference sequence). The CDR3 is CASSLDGTSGRQTQYF. The CDR3 DNA follows: TGTGCCAGCAGCTTAGACGGGACTAGCGGGAGACAGACCCAGTACTTC.

V is TRBV7-2 and J is TRBJ2-1; D is ambiguous. The CDR3 is made up of 13 amino acids. Per germline, CDR1 SGHTA and CDR2 FQGNSA. Trimming cost V 3 bases and J 6 bases, with 9 bases left between them. CDR3 in DNA: TGTGCCAGCAGCTTCCCCCATTTCAATGAGCAGTTCTTC. Translation gives CASSFPHFNEQFF.

The chain uses TRBV5-6 and TRBJ2-7; D is uncertain. V lost 0 bases and J lost 7, with 11 bases in between. The germline V gene has CDR1 SGHDT and CDR2 YYEEEE. The CDR3 runs to 13 residues. CDR3 amino acids: CASSLVLQVEQYF. The CDR3 region has the DNA TGTGCCAGCAGCTTGGTCCTCCAAGTAGAGCAGTACTTC.

The chain employs TRBV19 and TRBJ1-5; no clear D. Germline values: CDR1 LNHDA, CDR2 SQIVND (reference sequence). The CDR3 totals 15 residues. Trimming left V 4 bases short and J 2 bases short, with 12 bases between. The CDR3 reads CASSSQTLGNQPQHF. CDR3 bases: TGTGCCAGTAGTAGTCAGACATTGGGCAATCAGCCCCAGCATTTT.

The chain is built from TRBV4-1 and TRBJ1-5; D not certain. This CDR3 is 20 amino acids long. Germline CDR1 and CDR2: MGHRA and YSYEKL. The V and J ends lost 0 bases and 2 bases respectively, with 23 bases between them. This chain's CDR3 is CASSQDLGSLLLFGNQPQHF. CDR3 DNA: TGCGCCAGCAGCCAAGATTTGGGCAGTTTACTCCTTTTTGGCAATCAGCCCCAGCATTTT.

The CDR3 loop reads CASSPTTNQPQHF. CDR3 nucleotides: TGTGCCAGCAGTCCAACTACAAATCAGCCCCAGCATTTT. The rearrangement uses TRBV6-6 and TRBJ1-5; D is unresolved. Trimming shortened V by 5 bases and J by 4 bases, and 9 bases separated the two germline ends. The CDR3 has 13 residues. CDR1 is MNHNY and CDR2 is SVGAGI in the germline V gene (reference sequence).

The chain carries TRBV18 and TRBJ2-5; D unresolved. V lost 3 bases, J lost 0 bases, and 14 bases lay in between. This CDR3 contains 16 residues. Germline-derived CDR1 and CDR2 are KGHSH and LQKENI. CDR3: CASSPVRTSYQETQYF. The CDR3 region has the DNA TGTGCCAGCTCACCTGTTCGGACCTCGTACCAAGAGACCCAGTACTTC.

V gene TRBV19 combines with J gene TRBJ1-5, with D uncertain. The CDR3 loop spans 15 amino acids. V shed 2 bases and J shed 4 bases, with 12 bases lying between them. Germline loops: CDR1 LNHDA, CDR2 SQIVND (reference sequence). The CDR3 coding sequence is TGTGCCAGTAGTATAAAGGCCGCTGGGAATCAGCCCCAGCATTTT. This codes for CASSIKAAGNQPQHF.

This chain uses TRBV7-9 with TRBJ2-2; TRBD2 agrees at 12 bases. Losses at the gene ends were 2 bases for V and 6 bases for J; bases not matched to a gene: 10. Germline V CDR1 and CDR2: SEHNR, FQNEAQ (reference sequence). This CDR3 has 18 amino acids. CDR3 region: CASSLTQTSGSKSGELFF. CDR3 coding DNA: TGTGCCAGCAGCTTAACTCAGACTAGCGGGAGTAAGTCCGGGGAGCTGTTTTTT.

This clone was observed a handful of times. V gene TRBV30 combines with J gene TRBJ1-2; a possible D gene is TRBD1 (5 bases). The CDR3 loop spans 13 amino acids. The germline V gene encodes CDR1 GTSNPN and CDR2 SVGIG (reference sequence). V lost 2 bases and J lost 1, with 8 bases in between. The CDR3 reads CAWSRGVNYGYTF. The CDR3 DNA reads TGTGCCTGGAGTAGAGGGGTTAACTATGGCTACACCTTC.

The chain combines TRBV5-1 with TRBJ1-1, with 7 bases aligning to TRBD1. Germline trimming cut 1 base from V and 3 bases from J; bases unmatched to any gene: 18. This CDR3 is 19 amino acids long. CDR1 SGHRS and CDR2 YFSETQ come from the germline V gene. The CDR3 spells CASSLPVGGGGGRDTEAFF. In DNA form, the CDR3 reads TGCGCCAGCAGCTTGCCAGTTGGAGGAGGGGGCGGAAGGGACACTGAAGCTTTCTTT.

The sample holds one count of this clone. The genes are TRBV30 and TRBJ2-3; possibly TRBD1 for D (5 bases). With 3 bases removed from V and 4 bases from J, the gap between germline ends came to 14 bases. CDR3 length: 14 residues. CDR1 is GTSNPN and CDR2 is SVGIG in the germline V gene (reference sequence). The CDR3 DNA reads TGTGCCTGGAGAAAAGGGGCTCTTGCAGATACGCAGTATTTT. Its translation: CAWRKGALADTQYF.

The chain joins TRBV19 to TRBJ1-4, with TRBD1 matching 7 bases. Germline trimming cut 5 bases from V and 7 bases from J; bases unmatched to any gene: 13. Germline V gene data show CDR1 as LNHDA and CDR2 as SQIVND (reference sequence). The CDR3 has 16 amino acids. CDR3 residues: CASSSLQGIRVEKLFF. DNA of the CDR3: TGTGCCAGTAGTTCCCTACAGGGGATTCGGGTTGAAAAACTGTTTTTT.

The chain combines TRBV7-2 with TRBJ1-2; D perhaps matches TRBD1 (5 bases). Trimming took off 3 bases at V and 0 bases at J, with 14 bases between the two ends. The germline gives CDR1 SGHTA, CDR2 FQGNSA. This CDR3 region has 16 residues. CDR3 sequence (DNA): TGTGCCAGCAGCTTCCTCTCTGTGGGGCCTAACTATGGCTACACCTTC. This sequence encodes CASSFLSVGPNYGYTF.

V gene TRBV18 combines with J gene TRBJ1-2, with 11 bases matching TRBD1. V trimming: 2 bases; J trimming: 7 bases; junction bases outside the gene matches: 9. Germline CDR1 KGHSH, CDR2 LQKENI. CDR3 length: 16 residues. This CDR3 is CASSPTGQGAMFGYTF. CDR3 in DNA: TGTGCCAGCTCACCAACAGGACAGGGGGCGATGTTTGGCTACACCTTC.

The chain carries TRBV18 and TRBJ1-1; TRBD1 aligns across 7 bases. The CDR3 has 16 amino acids. In germline, CDR1 is KGHSH, CDR2 LQKENI. The V and J ends lost 5 bases and 0 bases, in that order; junction bases with no gene match: 9. This CDR3 is CASSSASGQLNTEAFF. Here the CDR3 DNA reads TGTGCCAGCTCATCCGCGTCGGGACAGTTGAACACTGAAGCTTTCTTT.

The rearrangement links TRBV7-8 to TRBJ2-1, with a possible D match to TRBD2 (6 bases). This CDR3 is built from 15 residues. Trimming removed 0 bases at V and 3 bases at J, with 9 bases between. From germline, CDR1 is SGHVS and CDR2 FQNEAQ. CDR3 nucleotides: TGTGCCAGCAGCTTAGCGGGACTCGACTACAATGAGCAGTTCTTC. It yields the protein CASSLAGLDYNEQFF. The whole variable domain, remainder taken from reference TRBV7-8 and TRBJ2-1, is GAGVSQSPRYKVAKRGQDVALRCDPISGHVSLFWYQQALGQGPEFLTYFQNEAQLDKSGLPSDRFFAERPEGSVSTLKIQRTQQEDSAVYLCASSLAGLDYNEQFFGPGTRLTVL.

Points on this clone: Mismatch with germline at one junction end may stem from a read error. The rearrangement joins TRBV10-3 to TRBJ2-3; possibly TRBD2 for D (6 bases). The germline V gene encodes CDR1 ENHRY and CDR2 SYGVKD. This CDR3 contains 15 residues. The CDR3 here is CAISTGTPGTNTQYF. CDR3 coding DNA: TGTGCCATCAGCACCGGGACTCCCGGCACAAATACGCAGTATTTT.

This chain connects TRBV7-9 to TRBJ2-1, with D possibly TRBD1 on 7 matching bases. Germline loops: CDR1 SEHNR, CDR2 FQNEAQ (reference sequence). This CDR3 contains 15 residues. Between the trimmed V and J ends, which lost 6 bases and 7 bases, there was a span of 19 bases. In DNA, the CDR3 is TGTGCCAGCAGTCCCAGGGGGGCGGAGTTTAATGAGCAGTTCTTC. Translation: CASSPRGAEFNEQFF.

V gene TRBV10-3 combines with J gene TRBJ2-1; 9 nucleotides align to TRBD2. Germline V gives CDR1 ENHRY, CDR2 SYGVKD. The CDR3 runs to 15 residues. The V segment lost 6 bases and the J segment 7 bases; nucleotides outside the gene matches: 10. CDR3 DNA: TGTGCCATCAGGGGGCCAGGGCTAGCGGGAAATGAGCAGTTCTTC. Translating it yields CAIRGPGLAGNEQFF.